This T cell receptor (beta chain) stems from a study of neurological immune-mediated disorders (dated by TCRdb to between 2018 and 2020). Broadly, across the study: Using UMI-based sequencing, the study compared peripheral blood TCR-beta repertoires from patients with HTLV-I-associated myelopathy (HAM/TSP), patients with multiple sclerosis, and healthy controls. Alongside PBMC samples, the set of approximately 100 TCR-beta libraries contained longitudinal samples, technical triplicates, and paired CD4+ and CD8+ T-cell subsets that had been sorted. Of the 68 subjects in the cohort, roughly 14 were HAM/TSP patients, about 34 were multiple sclerosis patients, and 20 were healthy controls. The study at large found these results: Across subjects, expanded clones never shared an identical CDR3 amino acid sequence, which suggests that the TCR-beta repertoires in every group were private. TCR clonal expansion was highest in HAM/TSP patients and lowest in MS patients, with MS patients falling below even healthy controls.

For unsorted PBMC libraries, 2 million PBMCs were used after storage in RNAlater at -80 degrees C until RNA extraction. Peripheral blood was subjected to Ficoll-Hypaque density gradient centrifugation to isolate PBMCs, which were then cryopreserved in liquid nitrogen. This clonotype was observed at least ten times. Which antigen it targets is not known. No per-base quality is available; no much larger clone lies one base away. The CDR3 numbers 16 residues from cysteine through phenylalanine. Here the CDR3 DNA is all that survives: 48 bases in frame from base 1. CDR1 and CDR2 are drawn from the germline V gene: MGHRA, YSYEKL. V has 3 bases trimmed and J has 4 bases trimmed; junction bases matching no gene number 6. cDNA synthesis used template-switch 5'RACE with a primer carrying a 10-nucleotide random unique molecular identifier tagging each TCR transcript. Every sequencing run yielded over 160 million TCR-beta sequences covering 15-18 subjects. The RNeasy kit was used for extraction of total RNA. The KAPA Real-time Library Amplification kit was used to amplify TCR-beta VDJ regions with primers for the TCR constant region and the 5'RACE anchor. Sample indexes and Illumina adaptors were added in a first PCR, after which library yield was increased in a second PCR. After purification with Ampure beads, the TCR product of roughly 650 bp was size-selected on a 2% E-gel SizeSelection system. Library quality was checked on a Bioanalyzer, concentration was measured with Qubit, and libraries were quantified with the Kapa Library Quantification kit before pooling. Paired-end 2 x 150 bp sequencing of the libraries was performed on an Illumina HiSeq 2500. To increase sequence diversity, roughly 24-32% phiX was spiked into each library pool. The authors' pipeline ran thus. Quality-filtered reads were processed with the UMI-based MiGEC pipeline, and over 75% of raw TCR sequences were removed by the MiGEC pipeline during error correction. IMGT germline references were used for alignment of VDJ genes, and clonotypes were defined by a unique CDR3 amino acid sequence together with V-J genes. VDJtools evaluated clonal expansion, Shannon diversity and CDR3 relatedness (CalcPairwiseDistances, ClusterSamples); CLCbio workbench built phylogenetic trees. Expanded clones were defined as having at least 8 unique UMIs, based on coefficient-of-variation modelling across technical triplicates. TCRdb redid the processing of the public reads, applying fastp at Q25 and MiXCR, and retained in-frame beta chains. CDR3 protein duplicates are merged, each entry listing the most common genes and DNA. The V and J calls here are based on TCRdb, not the publication. For this sample the table gives roughly 50,000 distinct CDR3 sequences, of which roughly 13% were detected only once. The leading ten clones occupy around 10% of the sample.

The sequencing sample was made of PBMCs. The TCR comes from a woman aged 55-70 years with HTLV-1-associated myelopathy (HAM/TSP). The chain is made from TRBV4-1 and TRBJ2-1; TRBD2 fits 10 bases in the junction. The CDR3 corresponds to CASSHLAGGLYNEQFF. In nucleotides, the sequence is TGCGCCAGCAGCCATTTAGCGGGGGGCTTATACAATGAGCAGTTCTTC.